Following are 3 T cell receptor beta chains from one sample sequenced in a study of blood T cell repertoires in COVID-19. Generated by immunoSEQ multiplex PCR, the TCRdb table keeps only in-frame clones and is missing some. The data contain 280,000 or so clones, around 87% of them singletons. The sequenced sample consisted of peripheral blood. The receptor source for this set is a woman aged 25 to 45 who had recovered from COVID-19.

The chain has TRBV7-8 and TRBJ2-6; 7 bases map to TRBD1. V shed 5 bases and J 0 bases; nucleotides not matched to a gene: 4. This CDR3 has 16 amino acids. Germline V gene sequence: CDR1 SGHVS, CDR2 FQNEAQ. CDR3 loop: CASSPWDSSGANVLTF. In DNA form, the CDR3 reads TGTGCCAGCAGCCCGTGGGACAGCTCTGGGGCCAACGTCCTGACTTTC.

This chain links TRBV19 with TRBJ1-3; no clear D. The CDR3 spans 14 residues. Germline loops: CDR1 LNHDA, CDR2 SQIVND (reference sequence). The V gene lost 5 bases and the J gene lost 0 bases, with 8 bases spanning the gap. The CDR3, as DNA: TGTGCCAGTAGTCTTACTGACTCTGGAAACACCATATATTTT. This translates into CASSLTDSGNTIYF.

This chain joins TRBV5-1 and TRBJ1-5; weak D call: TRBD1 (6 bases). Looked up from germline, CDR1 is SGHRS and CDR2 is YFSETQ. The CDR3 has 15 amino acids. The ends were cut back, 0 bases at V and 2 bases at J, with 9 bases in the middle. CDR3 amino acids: CASSLAGGRNQPQHF. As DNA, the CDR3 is TGCGCCAGCAGCTTGGCCGGGGGGCGCAATCAGCCCCAGCATTTT.